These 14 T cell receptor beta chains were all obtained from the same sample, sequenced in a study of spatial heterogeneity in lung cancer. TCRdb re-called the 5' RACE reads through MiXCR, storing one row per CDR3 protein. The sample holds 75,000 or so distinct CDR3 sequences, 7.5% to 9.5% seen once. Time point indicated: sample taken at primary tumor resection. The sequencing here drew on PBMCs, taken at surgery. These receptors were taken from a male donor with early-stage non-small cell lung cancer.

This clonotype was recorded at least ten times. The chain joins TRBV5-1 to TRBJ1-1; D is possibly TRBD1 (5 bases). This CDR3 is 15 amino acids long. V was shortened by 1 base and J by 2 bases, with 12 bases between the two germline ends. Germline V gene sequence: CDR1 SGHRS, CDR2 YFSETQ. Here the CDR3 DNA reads TGCGCCAGCAGCTTGTCGCTCAGGACAAACACTGAAGCTTTCTTT. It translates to CASSLSLRTNTEAFF.

CDR3 sequence (DNA): TGTGCCAGCTCACCACCGCAGGGGCCAAACACCGGGGAGCTGTTTTTT. Its translation is CASSPPQGPNTGELFF. The rearrangement joins TRBV18 to TRBJ2-2; tentative D call: TRBD1 (6 bases). Germline CDR1 and CDR2: KGHSH and LQKENI. The V and J ends lost 0 bases and 2 bases respectively, with 10 bases between them. This CDR3 region has 16 residues.

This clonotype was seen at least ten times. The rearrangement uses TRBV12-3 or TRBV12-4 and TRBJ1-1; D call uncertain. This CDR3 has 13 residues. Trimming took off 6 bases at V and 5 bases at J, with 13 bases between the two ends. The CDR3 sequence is CASRTGPITEAFF. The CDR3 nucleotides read TGTGCCAGCAGAACCGGACCGATTACTGAAGCTTTCTTT.

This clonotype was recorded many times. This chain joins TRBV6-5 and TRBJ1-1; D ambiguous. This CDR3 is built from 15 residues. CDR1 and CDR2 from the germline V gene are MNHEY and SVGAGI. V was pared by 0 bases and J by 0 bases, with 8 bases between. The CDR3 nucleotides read TGTGCCAGCAGTTACTCCGGAGGGATGAACACTGAAGCTTTCTTT. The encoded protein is CASSYSGGMNTEAFF.

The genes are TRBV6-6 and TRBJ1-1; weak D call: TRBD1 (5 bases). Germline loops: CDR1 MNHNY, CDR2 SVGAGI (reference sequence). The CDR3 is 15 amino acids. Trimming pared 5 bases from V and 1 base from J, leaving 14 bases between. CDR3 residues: CASSHSGQANTEAFF. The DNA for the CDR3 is TGTGCCAGCAGTCATTCCGGACAAGCGAACACTGAAGCTTTCTTT.

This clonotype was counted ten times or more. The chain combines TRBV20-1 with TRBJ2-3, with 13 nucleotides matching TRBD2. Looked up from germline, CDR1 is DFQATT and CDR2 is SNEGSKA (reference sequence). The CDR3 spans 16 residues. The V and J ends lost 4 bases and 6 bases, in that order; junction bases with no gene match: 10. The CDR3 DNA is TGCAGTGCTACCTCCGGGACTAGCGGGACCTCTGATACGCAGTATTTT. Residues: CSATSGTSGTSDTQYF.

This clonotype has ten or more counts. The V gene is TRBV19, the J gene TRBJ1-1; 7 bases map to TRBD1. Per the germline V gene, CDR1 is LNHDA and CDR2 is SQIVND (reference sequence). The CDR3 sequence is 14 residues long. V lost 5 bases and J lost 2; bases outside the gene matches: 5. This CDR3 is CASSVTGVNTEAFF. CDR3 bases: TGTGCCAGTAGTGTTACAGGGGTAAACACTGAAGCTTTCTTT.

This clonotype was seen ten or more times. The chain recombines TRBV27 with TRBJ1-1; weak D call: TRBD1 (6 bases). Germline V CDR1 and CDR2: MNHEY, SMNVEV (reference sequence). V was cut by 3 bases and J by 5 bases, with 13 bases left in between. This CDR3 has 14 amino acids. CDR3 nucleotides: TGTGCCAGCAGTTTGAGGGGGGTGGGGACTGAAGCTTTCTTT. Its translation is CASSLRGVGTEAFF.

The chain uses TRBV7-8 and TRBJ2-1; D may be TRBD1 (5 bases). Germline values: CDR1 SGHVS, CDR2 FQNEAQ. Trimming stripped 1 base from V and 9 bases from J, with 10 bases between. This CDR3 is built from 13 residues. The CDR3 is CASSLGGDGEQFF. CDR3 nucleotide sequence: TGTGCCAGCAGCTTAGGGGGCGATGGTGAGCAGTTCTTC. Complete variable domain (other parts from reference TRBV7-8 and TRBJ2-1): GAGVSQSPRYKVAKRGQDVALRCDPISGHVSLFWYQQALGQGPEFLTYFQNEAQLDKSGLPSDRFFAERPEGSVSTLKIQRTQQEDSAVYLCASSLGGDGEQFFGPGTRLTVL.

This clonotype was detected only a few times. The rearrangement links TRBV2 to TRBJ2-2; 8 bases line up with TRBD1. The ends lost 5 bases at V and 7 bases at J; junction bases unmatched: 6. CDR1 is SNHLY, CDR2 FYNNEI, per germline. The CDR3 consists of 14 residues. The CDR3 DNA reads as TGTGCCAGCAGTAAAGACAGGGGATACGGGGAGCTGTTTTTT. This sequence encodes CASSKDRGYGELFF.

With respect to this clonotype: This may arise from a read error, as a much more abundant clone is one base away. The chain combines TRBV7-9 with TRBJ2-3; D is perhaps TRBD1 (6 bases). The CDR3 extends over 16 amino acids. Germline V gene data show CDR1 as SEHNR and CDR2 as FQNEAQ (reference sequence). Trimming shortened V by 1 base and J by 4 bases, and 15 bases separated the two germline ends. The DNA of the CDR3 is TGTGCCAGCAGCTTAGTCCCGACAGGTTACGCAGATACGCAGTATTTT. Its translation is CASSLVPTGYADTQYF.

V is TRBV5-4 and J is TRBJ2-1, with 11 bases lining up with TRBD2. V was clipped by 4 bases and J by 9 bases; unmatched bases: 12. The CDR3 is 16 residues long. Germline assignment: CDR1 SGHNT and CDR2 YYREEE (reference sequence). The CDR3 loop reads CASSQGTSGVPSEQFF. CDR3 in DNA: TGTGCCAGCAGCCAGGGGACTAGCGGCGTGCCCAGTGAGCAGTTCTTC.

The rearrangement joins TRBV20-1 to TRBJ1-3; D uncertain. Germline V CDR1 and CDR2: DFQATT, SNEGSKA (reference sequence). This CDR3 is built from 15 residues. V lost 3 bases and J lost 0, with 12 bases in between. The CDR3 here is CSASMTGSSGNTIYF. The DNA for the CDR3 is TGCAGTGCTAGTATGACGGGGAGCTCTGGAAACACCATATATTTT.

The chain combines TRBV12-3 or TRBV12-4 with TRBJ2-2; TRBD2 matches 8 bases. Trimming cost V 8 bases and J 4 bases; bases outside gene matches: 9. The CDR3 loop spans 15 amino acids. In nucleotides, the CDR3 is TGTGCCAGCCGTGAAGCGGGAGTGGGCACCGGGGAGCTGTTTTTT. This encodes CASREAGVGTGELFF.